Below are 17 T cell receptor beta chains sequenced from a single sample in a study of T cell repertoires in cytomegalovirus infection. TCRdb reprocessed the reads via MiXCR and lists one record per CDR3 protein. The repertoire holds about 450,000 distinct CDR3 sequences, under 40% seen once, with roughly an eighth in the top ten. What was sequenced was PBMCs. These receptor sequences come from a human donor in good health (CMV status not recorded). Some clones in this sample may be carry-over from other donors' samples.

J is TRBJ1-1 and V is TRBV7-2, with 9 positions matching TRBD1. CDR1 and CDR2 (germline): SGHTA, FQGNSA. This CDR3 spans 15 amino acids. The junction had 8 bases not matched to a gene; V was cut back by 5 bases and J by 4 bases. In DNA form, the CDR3 reads TGTGCCAGCAGCCCGGGGACAGGGTATGGCACTGAAGCTTTCTTT. This gives the protein CASSPGTGYGTEAFF.

The sample holds many counts of this clonotype. The CDR3 loop reads CASSLVPGSNTEAFF. CDR3 sequence (DNA): TGTGCCAGCAGCTTAGTCCCAGGGTCGAACACTGAAGCTTTCTTT. The genes are TRBV7-8 and TRBJ1-1; tentatively, D is TRBD1 (5 bases). The CDR3 has 15 residues. Trimming left V 1 base short and J 1 base short, with 10 bases between. CDR1 and CDR2 (germline): SGHVS, FQNEAQ.

This clonotype was seen ten or more times. The V and J genes are TRBV7-9 and TRBJ2-7; D is unclear. Germline values: CDR1 SEHNR, CDR2 FQNEAQ (reference sequence). With 0 bases removed from V and 2 bases from J, the gap between germline ends came to 11 bases. The CDR3 spans 15 residues. CDR3 amino acids: CASSLAATRTYEQYF. CDR3 nucleotide sequence: TGTGCCAGCAGCTTAGCAGCGACTCGTACCTACGAGCAGTACTTC. Full variable domain (missing parts from reference TRBV7-9 and TRBJ2-7): DTGVSQNPRHKITKRGQNVTFRCDPISEHNRLYWYRQTLGQGPEFLTYFQNEAQLEKSRLLSDRFSAERPKGSFSTLEIQRTEQGDSAMYLCASSLAATRTYEQYFGPGTRLTVT.

The V and J genes are TRBV14 and TRBJ1-3, with D hard to call. The V end was cut by 0 bases, the J end by 2 bases, with 8 bases between. The CDR3 has 15 amino acids. Germline values: CDR1 SGHDN, CDR2 FVKESK. The CDR3, as DNA: TGTGCCAGCAGCCAAGACCGCATCCCTGGAAACACCATATATTTT. It codes for CASSQDRIPGNTIYF. Supplemented by reference TRBV14 and TRBJ1-3, the full variable domain reads EAGVTQFPSHSVIEKGQTVTLRCDPISGHDNLYWYRRVMGKEIKFLLHFVKESKQDESGMPNNRFLAERTGGTYSTLKVQPAELEDSGVYFCASSQDRIPGNTIYFGEGSWLTVV.

This clonotype has only one observation. This chain joins TRBV2 and TRBJ2-3; D unresolved. This CDR3 has 13 amino acids. The germline V gene encodes CDR1 SNHLY and CDR2 FYNNEI. The V end was cut by 7 bases, the J end by 6 bases, with 14 bases between. CDR3 loop: CASTSNFRDTQYF. In DNA form, the CDR3 reads TGTGCCAGCACGTCGAACTTTCGGGATACGCAGTATTTT.

Ten or more counts support this clonotype. The V gene is TRBV7-2, the J gene TRBJ2-5, with 9 bases fitting TRBD1. This CDR3 region has 15 residues. V was pared by 5 bases and J by 4 bases, with 8 bases of the junction left unmatched. CDR1 and CDR2 (germline): SGHTA, FQGNSA. CDR3 amino acids: CASSLNRGRRETQYF. In DNA form, the CDR3 reads TGTGCCAGCAGCCTAAACAGGGGGCGGAGAGAGACCCAGTACTTC. The whole variable domain, filled in from reference TRBV7-2 and TRBJ2-5, reads GAGVSQSPSNKVTEKGKDVELRCDPISGHTALYWYRQSLGQGLEFLIYFQGNSAPDKSGLPSDRFSAERTGGSVSTLTIQRTQQEDSAVYLCASSLNRGRRETQYFGPGTRLLVL.

This clonotype was seen many times. V gene TRBV7-9 combines with J gene TRBJ2-1; D is undetermined. The V gene's germline CDR1 is SEHNR and CDR2 FQNEAQ (reference sequence). Trimming left V 3 bases short and J 5 bases short, with 14 bases between. There are 15 residues in the CDR3. CDR3 loop: CASSFRRASHNEQFF. The CDR3 DNA sequence: TGTGCCAGCAGCTTTAGAAGGGCATCCCACAATGAGCAGTTCTTC.

In its sample, this clonotype was seen a few times. The chain couples TRBV5-1 to TRBJ2-1, with 9 bases identical to TRBD2. This CDR3 is 17 amino acids long. With 0 bases clipped from V and 8 bases from J, the junction kept 12 bases outside the gene matches. Germline CDR1 is SGHRS and CDR2 is YFSETQ. DNA of the CDR3: TGCGCCAGCAGCTTGGAGTTTGGCGGGGGGGCCGAGGATGAGCAGTTCTTC. Translation gives CASSLEFGGGAEDEQFF.

This clonotype was counted between two and nine times. The chain couples TRBV7-8 to TRBJ1-5; D unclear. This CDR3 comprises 15 residues. V was pared by 0 bases and J by 3 bases, with 9 bases between. The V gene's germline CDR1 is SGHVS and CDR2 FQNEAQ. The CDR3 bases are TGTGCCAGCAGCTTAGCGGGCGGAATCAATCAGCCCCAGCATTTT. Its protein is CASSLAGGINQPQHF.

The rearrangement joins TRBV5-1 to TRBJ1-1; tentatively, D is TRBD1 (6 bases). Germline lookup yields CDR1 SGHRS and CDR2 YFSETQ. V lost 4 bases, J lost 5 bases, and 24 bases lay in between. This CDR3 is 17 amino acids long. DNA for the CDR3: TGCGCCAGCAGCCCCGCCTCAACAGGGATGGGGAATACTGAAGCTTTCTTT. Its protein is CASSPASTGMGNTEAFF.

This clonotype was counted many times. Mismatch with germline at one junction end may stem from a read error. This sequence joins TRBV7-2 and TRBJ2-7, with TRBD1 matching 7 bases. CDR1 and CDR2 (germline): SGHTA, FQGNSA. This CDR3 has 12 amino acids. DNA of the CDR3: TGTGCCAGCAGGGAACGGACAGGACCCAATGTCTTC. Translating it yields CASRERTGPNVF.

The chain uses TRBV9 and TRBJ1-1; D is undetermined. Per the germline V gene, CDR1 is SGDLS and CDR2 is YYNGEE. The CDR3 has 13 amino acids. With 0 bases removed from V and 1 base from J, the gap between germline ends came to 4 bases. CDR3 bases: TGTGCCAGCAGCGTAGCGCCGAACACTGAAGCTTTCTTT. As protein: CASSVAPNTEAFF.

On this clonotype itself: This may stem from a read error, because a much larger clone lies one nucleotide away. This chain uses TRBV19 with TRBJ1-4; D is unclear. CDR3 size: 14 residues. Per the germline V gene, CDR1 is LNHDA and CDR2 is SQIVND (reference sequence). Deletions cut 7 bases from V and 3 bases from J, with 12 bases between. CDR3 nucleotide sequence: TGTGCCAGTATTGTGCGGACGTCTAATGAAAAACTGTTTTTT. Translating gives CASIVRTSNEKLFF.

This clonotype was seen many times. This chain connects TRBV7-2 to TRBJ2-7, with D possibly TRBD2 on 5 matching bases. The germline gives CDR1 SGHTA, CDR2 FQGNSA. The CDR3 spans 14 residues. V lost 3 bases, J lost 1 base, and 10 bases lay in between. CDR3 coding DNA: TGTGCCAGCAGCTTCAGCGGAGAGTCCTACGAGCAGTACTTC. Residues: CASSFSGESYEQYF.

The V and J genes are TRBV18 and TRBJ1-2; TRBD1 matches 10 bases. Germline CDR1 and CDR2: KGHSH and LQKENI. This CDR3 has 16 residues. Losses at the gene ends were 2 bases for V and 7 bases for J; bases not matched to a gene: 10. CDR3 residues: CASSPSRDRGNGGYTF. The CDR3 nucleotides read TGTGCCAGCTCACCATCCCGGGACAGGGGAAATGGTGGCTACACCTTC.

About this clonotype: Possible read error: a much larger clone is one base away. The chain is built from TRBV7-2 and TRBJ2-1, with D possibly being TRBD1 or TRBD2 (6 bases each). CDR1 is SGHTA, CDR2 FQGNSA, per germline. CDR3 length equals 13 residues. The CDR3 is CASSPFRGEEQCF. In DNA form, the CDR3 reads TGTGCCAGCAGCCCGTTTAGGGGGGAGGAGCAGTGCTTC.

This clonotype was recorded at least ten times. One end of the junction is discordant with germline, which a read error may explain. The chain uses TRBV27 and TRBJ2-3; 12 bases match TRBD2. The germline V gene encodes CDR1 MNHEY and CDR2 SMNVEV (reference sequence). The CDR3 totals 15 residues. Written as DNA, the CDR3 is TGCGCCAGCAGCTCTCTAGCGGGGGGGCCAGATACGCAGTATTTT. It yields the protein CASSSLAGGPDTQYF.